This TCR beta chain was captured by sequencing in a study of shared clonotypes between healthy human individuals. Study-level results: Relative to clonotypes present in all four donors, those not shared had lower generation probabilities.

On this clone itself: What it binds is not known.

There are 17 residues in the CDR3. The ends lost 4 bases at V and 2 bases at J; junction bases unmatched: 14. Only Caucasian adults living in Nashville, Tennessee made up the donor group. The DNA input per sorted-subset replicate PCR was roughly 210 ng, corresponding to 30,000 or so T cell genomes. Some clones are missing from TCRdb's copy, which holds only in-frame ones; the method was immunoSEQ multiplex PCR. This table has around 750,000 clones, around 67% appearing once. Sequencing input: memory CD4+ T cells sorted from blood. Subset defined: CD45RA-negative fraction. This TCR was recovered from a woman in her 30s in good health. V gene TRBV5-3 combines with J gene TRBJ2-7, with 8 bases that match TRBD2. TRBV5-3 falls under the ORF class, with uncertain function. The CDR3 spells CARSQTRSGGIAYEQYF. CDR3 coding DNA: TGTGCCAGAAGCCAAACGCGGAGCGGGGGAATAGCCTACGAGCAGTACTTC.